This T cell receptor (beta chain) was retrieved from a study of CD8 T cells in Susac syndrome. Turning to this clonotype: Antigen: not known.

Reverse transcription of 0.5 to 1 ug RNA was performed with random hexamers. By means of immunoSEQ multiplex PCR, TCR beta CDR3 spanning 54 Vbeta and 13 Jbeta underwent amplification. TCRdb analysed the immunoSEQ multiplex PCR reads with MiXCR anew, one entry per CDR3 protein. Of around 190,000 distinct CDR3 sequences listed, 95% are singletons. Study-level points and caveats: Individuals included in the TCR sequencing and HLA analysis were acknowledged by the study to be relatively few in number.

The CDR3 has 14 amino acids. CDR1 and CDR2 (germline): SGHRS, YFSETQ. Unmatched junction bases numbered 2, after V lost 3 bases and J lost 1 base. This chain connects TRBV5-1 to TRBJ2-7; 9 bases align to TRBD1. Input material: CD8+ T cells from PBMCs. The receptor was derived from a human donor with multiple sclerosis. The DNA of the CDR3 is TGCGCCAGCAGCTGGACAGGGGAGTCCTACGAGCAGTACTTC. It translates to CASSWTGESYEQYF. The whole variable domain, remainder taken from reference TRBV5-1 and TRBJ2-7, is KAGVTQTPRYLIKTRGQQVTLSCSPISGHRSVSWYQQTPGQGLQFLFEYFSETQRNKGNFPGRFSGRQFSNSRSEMNVSTLELGDSALYLCASSWTGESYEQYFGPGTRLTVT.